Presented here are 21 T cell receptor beta chains from one specimen sequenced in a study of T cells after yellow fever vaccination. TCRdb re-analysed the 5' RACE reads in MiXCR, keeping a single row per CDR3 protein. Of 150,000 to 200,000 distinct CDR3 sequences listed, approximately 9.9% are singletons. The specimen comprised CD8+ T cells sorted from PBMCs, sampled 15 days after the yellow fever booster vaccination. The receptors stem from a young man who received the YFV17D yellow fever vaccine.

The CDR3 nucleotides are TGTGCCAGCAGTTCCGGGGGGCGGACCGGGGAGCTGTTTTTT. This translates into CASSSGGRTGELFF. V is TRBV27 and J is TRBJ2-2; TRBD2 is a possible D gene (7 bases). CDR3 length: 14 residues. Deletions cut 4 bases from V and 5 bases from J, with 11 bases between. Looked up from germline, CDR1 is MNHEY and CDR2 is SMNVEV (reference sequence).

This clonotype was seen many times. The chain uses TRBV2 and TRBJ1-2, with a weak D call TRBD1 (5 bases). From germline, CDR1 is SNHLY and CDR2 FYNNEI. V was trimmed by 10 bases and J by 12 bases, leaving 18 bases between them. CDR3 length: 11 amino acids. The CDR3 region has the DNA TGTGCCACCTCATACGGGGGGTATGACACCTTC. Amino acid sequence: CATSYGGYDTF.

This clonotype appeared a few times. The chain links TRBV5-6 to TRBJ2-7; D not resolved. The CDR3 runs 14 residues. The V end lost 3 bases, the J end lost 5 bases, and 15 bases lay between the germline ends. Germline V gene lookup returns CDR1 SGHDT and CDR2 YYEEEE. CDR3 in DNA: TGTGCCAGCAGCTCGGGCTACGGCTTCCACGAGCAGTACTTC. Its translation is CASSSGYGFHEQYF.

V is TRBV4-3 and J is TRBJ2-1; 8 bases are shared with TRBD1. Germline-derived CDR1 and CDR2 are LGHNA and YSLEER. With V trimmed by 4 bases and J by 4 bases, 12 bases remained unmatched. There are 17 residues in the CDR3. CDR3 sequence reads: CASSLASPGTGYNEQFF. CDR3 DNA: TGCGCCAGCAGCCTCGCGTCGCCCGGGACAGGATACAATGAGCAGTTCTTC.

The sample holds a few counts of this clonotype. The chain combines TRBV6-2 or TRBV6-3 with TRBJ2-7; the match to TRBD2 covers 8 bases. Germline CDR1 MNHEY, CDR2 SVGEGT. The length of the CDR3 is 14 residues. The J segment lost 2 bases and the V segment lost 5 bases, leaving 5 bases of the junction unmatched. The CDR3 is CASSVGLGPYEQYV. CDR3 DNA sequence: TGTGCCAGCAGTGTGGGACTAGGACCCTACGAGCAGTACGTC.

This clonotype was seen at least ten times. The chain carries TRBV4-1 and TRBJ1-1; tentative D call: TRBD1 (6 bases). The CDR3 extends over 13 amino acids. CDR1 is MGHRA and CDR2 is YSYEKL in the germline V gene. The germline V and J ends were trimmed by 1 base and 5 bases, with 8 bases remaining between them. The CDR3 protein is CASSQVRGTEAFF. CDR3 DNA: TGCGCCAGCAGCCAAGTCAGGGGTACTGAAGCTTTCTTT.

This clonotype was detected a few times. The chain employs TRBV2 and TRBJ2-3; TRBD2 matches at 10 bases. CDR1 is SNHLY, CDR2 FYNNEI, per germline. Trimming removed 2 bases from V and 5 bases from J; junction bases left unmatched: 7. CDR3 length equals 16 residues. The CDR3 DNA follows: TGTGCCAGCAGTGAAATCCTAGCGGGGGAGGAAGATACGCAGTATTTT. Its translation is CASSEILAGEEDTQYF.

The rearrangement joins TRBV9 to TRBJ2-3; D unresolved. The CDR3 has 15 amino acids. V was shortened by 0 bases and J by 4 bases, with 12 bases between the two germline ends. CDR1 is SGDLS and CDR2 is YYNGEE in the germline V gene. CDR3 amino acids: CASSVDGSPADTQYF. DNA for the CDR3: TGTGCCAGCAGCGTAGATGGAAGTCCCGCAGATACGCAGTATTTT.

This sequence joins TRBV6-2 or TRBV6-3 and TRBJ2-7; D possibly uses TRBD1 or TRBD2 (5 bases each). Germline CDR1 is MNHEY and CDR2 is SVGEGT. The V gene lost 2 bases and the J gene lost 4 bases, with 12 bases spanning the gap. The CDR3 runs to 14 residues. The CDR3 region is CASSYQGTGYEQYF. The CDR3 nucleotides read TGTGCCAGCAGTTACCAAGGGACGGGTTACGAGCAGTACTTC.

This rearrangement joins TRBV29-1 to TRBJ2-2; D remains ambiguous. Germline V CDR1 and CDR2: SQVTM, ANQGSEA. The CDR3 extends over 12 amino acids. V gave up 0 bases and J gave up 6 bases, with 5 bases separating them. This CDR3 is CSVEDTPGELFF. The CDR3 DNA reads as TGCAGCGTTGAAGATACCCCCGGGGAGCTGTTTTTT.

There are a few counts of this clonotype. V usage is TRBV6-5 and J usage is TRBJ2-5, with D tentatively TRBD2 (6 bases). This CDR3 comprises 15 residues. Trimming took 5 bases from V and 7 from J, leaving 20 bases between them. Germline CDR1 and CDR2: MNHEY and SVGAGI. The DNA of the CDR3 is TGTGCCAGCAGTCAGACGGGGGTAACCAAGGGGACCCAGTACTTC. It is translated as CASSQTGVTKGTQYF.

This clonotype occurred a few times. The CDR3 protein is CSVYGTSGAYNEQFF. CDR3 bases: TGCAGCGTATACGGGACTAGCGGGGCCTACAATGAGCAGTTCTTC. The V and J genes are TRBV29-1 and TRBJ2-1, with 13 positions matching TRBD2. Germline CDR1 SQVTM, CDR2 ANQGSEA. V was clipped by 6 bases and J by 2 bases; unmatched bases: 4. The CDR3 runs 15 residues.

The rearrangement joins TRBV28 to TRBJ1-2; D call uncertain. Trimming left V 3 bases short and J 3 bases short, with 8 bases between. The germline V gene has CDR1 MDHEN and CDR2 SYDVKM. The CDR3 totals 13 residues. The CDR3 loop is CASSFRGDYGYTF. CDR3 DNA sequence: TGTGCCAGCAGTTTTCGGGGAGACTATGGCTACACCTTC.

The chain uses TRBV29-1 and TRBJ2-7; either TRBD1 or TRBD2 may fit D (5 bases each). CDR1 and CDR2 (germline): SQVTM, ANQGSEA. Trimming stripped 1 base from V and 6 bases from J, with 22 bases between. The CDR3 is made up of 16 amino acids. The CDR3 is CSVEGVGVPRGREQYF. The CDR3 region has the DNA TGCAGCGTTGAAGGGGTGGGGGTTCCCAGAGGCCGCGAGCAGTACTTC.

The genes are TRBV7-9 and TRBJ2-1; unclear D gene. CDR3 length: 14 residues. Germline CDR1 SEHNR, CDR2 FQNEAQ (reference sequence). The ends were cut back, 7 bases at V and 6 bases at J, with 16 bases in the middle. CDR3 loop: CASNPGRTGNEQFF. CDR3 bases: TGTGCCAGCAACCCGGGTAGGACCGGCAATGAGCAGTTCTTC.

This chain links TRBV7-6 with TRBJ1-1, with D possibly being TRBD1 (5 bases). This CDR3 spans 17 amino acids. Germline values: CDR1 SGHVS, CDR2 FNYEAQ. The V end was cut by 4 bases, the J end by 8 bases, with 26 bases between. CDR3 loop: CASSSALSGQGSSEAFF. Written as DNA, the CDR3 is TGTGCCAGCAGCTCAGCCCTCTCCGGACAAGGCAGTTCGGAAGCTTTCTTT. The complete variable domain, with remaining parts taken from reference TRBV7-6 and TRBJ1-1, reads GAGVSQSPRYKVTKRGQDVALRCDPISGHVSLYWYRQALGQGPEFLTYFNYEAQQDKSGLPNDRFSAERPEGSISTLTIQRTEQRDSAMYRCASSSALSGQGSSEAFFGQGTRLTVV.

In this sample, this clonotype turned up a few times. Written as DNA, the CDR3 is TGTGCCAGTAGTTACGGGGTCGGGAATGAGCAGTTCTTC. It specifies CASSYGVGNEQFF. The chain employs TRBV19 and TRBJ2-1; possibly TRBD2 for D (5 bases). V was trimmed by 5 bases and J by 7 bases, leaving 12 bases between them. This CDR3 spans 13 amino acids. Looked up from germline, CDR1 is LNHDA and CDR2 is SQIVND (reference sequence).

The rearrangement joins TRBV4-1 to TRBJ1-2; D call uncertain. This CDR3 is built from 15 residues. Germline assignment: CDR1 MGHRA and CDR2 YSYEKL. V was trimmed by 0 bases and J by 0 bases, leaving 8 bases between them. The chain's CDR3 is CASSQDSKANYGYTF. CDR3 DNA: TGCGCCAGCAGCCAAGACTCTAAAGCTAACTATGGCTACACCTTC.

This clonotype was detected ten times or more. The gene calls are TRBV4-3 and TRBJ2-1, with D possibly matching TRBD1 (5 bases). Germline CDR1 and CDR2: LGHNA and YSLEER. Trimming took off 0 bases at V and 6 bases at J, with 9 bases between the two ends. The CDR3 sequence is 14 residues long. CDR3: CASSQEGAVNEQFF. The CDR3 DNA reads as TGCGCCAGCAGCCAAGAAGGGGCGGTCAATGAGCAGTTCTTC.

The chain carries TRBV4-3 and TRBJ2-3; 10 bases fit TRBD2. CDR3 length: 17 residues. The germline V gene encodes CDR1 LGHNA and CDR2 YSLEER. The V and J ends lost 3 bases and 2 bases, in that order; junction bases with no gene match: 8. The CDR3 loop is CASSHSTSGVITDTQYF. In nucleotides, the CDR3 is TGCGCCAGCAGCCATTCCACTAGCGGGGTGATCACAGATACGCAGTATTTT.

The table lists this clonotype with a few counts. This chain uses TRBV9 with TRBJ2-3; weak D call: TRBD2 (7 bases). The germline CDR1 and CDR2 sequences are SGDLS and YYNGEE. With 0 bases removed from V and 5 bases from J, the gap between germline ends came to 10 bases. This CDR3 region has 14 residues. This CDR3 reads CASSVEGGRDTQYF. CDR3 bases: TGTGCCAGCAGCGTAGAGGGGGGGCGAGATACGCAGTATTTT.